Below are 2 T cell receptor beta chains sequenced from a single sample in a study of blood T cells in healthy people across ages. It was with a sample-barcoded 5' primer and a J-beta primer mix that a second PCR of about 6 to 12 cycles was run. In TCRdb, the 5' RACE reads were re-called with MiXCR into one record per CDR3 protein. The repertoire holds approximately 1,000,000 distinct CDR3 sequences, more than 30% seen once, with about an eighth in the top ten. The specimen sequenced was blood. The receptors derive from a young man in good health.

Ten or more counts support this clonotype. The genes are TRBV6-6 and TRBJ2-1; TRBD2 aligns across 13 bases. With 5 bases clipped from V and 8 bases from J, the junction kept 6 bases outside the gene matches. Germline V gene lookup returns CDR1 MNHNY and CDR2 SVGAGI (reference sequence). CDR3 length equals 15 residues. This CDR3 is CASSRTSGGVYEQFF. CDR3 DNA: TGTGCCAGCAGTCGGACTAGCGGGGGAGTCTATGAGCAGTTCTTC.

This clonotype came up once. V gene TRBV10-3 combines with J gene TRBJ2-1; 14 bases are shared with TRBD2. The J call may be in error: the DNA end matches TRBJ2-7 better. Germline CDR1 is ENHRY and CDR2 is SYGVKD. There are 18 residues in the CDR3. CDR3 DNA sequence: TGTGCCATCAGTCCCGGGACTAGCGGGGGCGATTCCTACAATGAGCAGTACTTC. Its protein is CAISPGTSGGDSYNEQYF.